The 25 T cell receptor beta chains listed next were all sequenced from one sample in a study of post-analysis software for immune sequencing data. Incorporated into the TCR beta cDNA libraries were unique molecular identifiers, which served to reduce PCR and sequencing biases. TCRdb reprocessed the PCR reads with MiXCR, giving one entry per CDR3 protein. This sample carries some 260,000 distinct CDR3 sequences, roughly a third of them seen once, and the ten largest clones take approximately 4.6%. Their antigens are not known. Study-level results: Patients had higher frequencies than controls of five or six TRBV segments, including TRBV5-6, TRBV5-1 and TRBV20-1.

Sequenced sample: blood. These receptors originate from a girl between 10 and 17 years old with multiple sclerosis.

V usage is TRBV27 and J usage is TRBJ2-3, with D unresolved. Germline assignment: CDR1 MNHEY and CDR2 SMNVEV (reference sequence). The V end lost 2 bases, the J end lost 2 bases, and 20 bases lay between the germline ends. The CDR3 covers 18 residues. The CDR3 DNA follows: TGTGCCAGCAGTTTAGCAAGTAGGATGGGGTCCAACACAGATACGCAGTATTTT. Its protein product is CASSLASRMGSNTDTQYF.

Points on this clonotype: A much larger clone is a single base away; this may be a read error. The chain recombines TRBV10-3 with TRBJ2-5, with a tentative D call TRBD2 (5 bases). Per the germline V gene, CDR1 is ENHRY and CDR2 is SYGVKD. CDR3 length: 14 residues. Trimming pared 5 bases from V and 6 bases from J, leaving 16 bases between. The DNA of the CDR3 is TGTGCCATCAGTCCTAGCTACGGTAGTCAGACCCAGTACTTC. It is translated as CAISPSYGSQTQYF.

This clonotype was detected a few times. The chain uses TRBV9 and TRBJ2-7; D gene ambiguous. From germline, CDR1 is SGDLS and CDR2 YYNGEE. V was trimmed by 2 bases and J by 0 bases, leaving 9 bases between them. The CDR3 covers 14 residues. The CDR3 nucleotides read TGTGCCAGCAGCGTTGGGCTGAGCTCCTACGAGCAGTACTTC. It is translated as CASSVGLSSYEQYF.

This clonotype was counted many times. The chain has TRBV13 and TRBJ2-5, with D tentatively TRBD2 (6 bases). Germline V gives CDR1 PRHDT, CDR2 FYEKMQ (reference sequence). The CDR3 spans 15 residues. V lost 10 bases to trimming and J lost 3 bases, with 21 bases between them. As DNA, the CDR3 is TGTGCCACCAATTTGGTCGGGCCGGGGGAAGAGACCCAGTACTTC. This encodes CATNLVGPGEETQYF.

This clonotype was counted ten times or more. This chain connects TRBV5-1 to TRBJ2-7; D is unresolved. The CDR3 is 14 residues long. CDR1 is SGHRS, CDR2 YFSETQ, per germline. V gave up 3 bases and J gave up 3 bases, with 13 bases separating them. CDR3 DNA sequence: TGCGCCAGCAGCTCAAGGACGGTTCTCTACGAGCAGTACTTC. Its translation is CASSSRTVLYEQYF. Complete variable domain (other parts from reference TRBV5-1 and TRBJ2-7): KAGVTQTPRYLIKTRGQQVTLSCSPISGHRSVSWYQQTPGQGLQFLFEYFSETQRNKGNFPGRFSGRQFSNSRSEMNVSTLELGDSALYLCASSSRTVLYEQYFGPGTRLTVT.

V and J are TRBV7-2 and TRBJ1-1; D remains unclear. Trimming shortened V by 5 bases and J by 9 bases, and 19 bases separated the two germline ends. CDR1 is SGHTA, CDR2 FQGNSA, per germline. The CDR3 length is 14 residues. CDR3 region: CASSALAYRDKAFF. Here the CDR3 DNA reads TGTGCCAGCAGCGCTTTGGCCTATAGGGATAAAGCTTTCTTT.

The table lists this clonotype with many counts. The V gene is TRBV29-1, the J gene TRBJ1-2; D call uncertain. Germline V CDR1 and CDR2: SQVTM, ANQGSEA. There are 12 residues in the CDR3. Trimming stripped 0 bases from V and 8 bases from J, with 10 bases between. CDR3 DNA sequence: TGCAGCGTTGAAGATCTTCCGGAGGGCTACACCTTC. It translates to CSVEDLPEGYTF.

This chain connects TRBV27 to TRBJ1-1; 10 bases are shared with TRBD1. Germline V gene sequence: CDR1 MNHEY, CDR2 SMNVEV (reference sequence). This CDR3 has 16 residues. J gave up 1 base and V 3 bases, and 5 bases lay outside the gene matches. This CDR3 is CASSFDRGRGNTEAFF. Here the CDR3 DNA reads TGTGCCAGCAGTTTCGACAGGGGGCGCGGGAACACTGAAGCTTTCTTT.

This clonotype was counted between two and nine times. The chain has TRBV25-1 and TRBJ2-2, with D tentatively TRBD2 (5 bases). Deletions cut 1 base from V and 1 base from J, with 10 bases between. Germline-derived CDR1 and CDR2 are MGHDK and SYGVNS. The CDR3 has 16 amino acids. CDR3 protein: CASSESIRGNTGELFF. The CDR3 region has the DNA TGTGCCAGCAGTGAATCGATCCGGGGGAACACCGGGGAGCTGTTTTTT. The whole variable domain, filled in from reference TRBV25-1 and TRBJ2-2, reads EADIYQTPRYLVIGTGKKITLECSQTMGHDKMYWYQQDPGMELHLIHYSYGVNSTEKGDLSSESTVSRIRTEHFPLTLESARPSHTSQYLCASSESIRGNTGELFFGEGSRLTVL.

The gene calls are TRBV12-3 or TRBV12-4 and TRBJ1-4; D remains unclear. CDR3 length: 14 amino acids. V was pared by 3 bases and J by 6 bases, with 11 bases between. CDR3 bases: TGTGCCAGCAGTTTTGCAGGTGGCTATGAAAAACTGTTTTTT. This encodes CASSFAGGYEKLFF.

The chain joins TRBV20-1 to TRBJ2-1, with TRBD2 identical over 14 bases. The germline CDR1 and CDR2 sequences are DFQATT and SNEGSKA (reference sequence). The CDR3 consists of 16 residues. Unmatched junction bases numbered 1, after V lost 1 base and J lost 2 bases. The CDR3 region is CSARATSGGAYNEQFF. DNA of the CDR3: TGCAGTGCTAGAGCGACTAGCGGGGGGGCCTACAATGAGCAGTTCTTC.

In the case of this clonotype: A much larger clone lies a single base off, so this may be a read error. This chain joins TRBV20-1 and TRBJ1-4; D uncertain. From germline, CDR1 is DFQATT and CDR2 SNEGSKA (reference sequence). There are 14 residues in the CDR3. The CDR3 sequence: CSARQAELNEKRFF. CDR3 nucleotides: TGCAGTGCTAGGCAGGCAGAACTGAATGAAAAACGGTTTTTT.

The chain combines TRBV4-1 with TRBJ1-1; weak D call: TRBD1 (5 bases). Trimming left V 4 bases short and J 0 bases short, with 9 bases between. The CDR3 length is 14 residues. Germline V gene data show CDR1 as MGHRA and CDR2 as YSYEKL. CDR3: CASSPGPMNTEAFF. DNA for the CDR3: TGCGCCAGCAGCCCGGGACCGATGAACACTGAAGCTTTCTTT.

Worth noting for this clonotype: One end of the junction varies from germline; a read error may be responsible. CDR3 residues: CTSSHNLFTTGGTDSPLHF. CDR3 in DNA: TGTACCAGCAGCCATAACCTCTTTACTACAGGGGGCACCGACTCACCCCTCCACTTT. V gene TRBV7-8 combines with J gene TRBJ1-6, with 9 bases matching TRBD1. The CDR3 loop spans 19 amino acids. Germline CDR1 reads SGHVS; CDR2 reads FQNEAQ.

This clonotype was seen many times. The chain uses TRBV12-3 or TRBV12-4 and TRBJ2-3, with D uncertain. This CDR3 has 14 amino acids. V was cut by 8 bases and J by 3 bases, with 15 bases left in between. The CDR3 region has the DNA TGTGCCAGCCAAAGAGTCCAGGATACAGATACGCAGTATTTT. It is translated as CASQRVQDTDTQYF.

To note about this clonotype: A much larger clone lies a single base off, so this may be a read error. This rearrangement joins TRBV6-1 to TRBJ1-5, with 9 bases that match TRBD1. Germline-derived CDR1 and CDR2 are MNHNS and SASEGT. After removal of 5 bases from V and 3 bases from J, the junction contained 14 bases not matched to a gene. The CDR3 length is 18 residues. The CDR3 sequence is CASSQRQGDRRNNQPQHF. The CDR3 DNA reads as TGTGCCAGCAGTCAGAGACAGGGGGATCGGCGGAACAATCAGCCCCAGCATTTT.

Concerning this clonotype: A much larger clone lies one base from this, so it may be a read error. The chain couples TRBV5-1 to TRBJ1-1, with TRBD1 matching over 8 bases. Germline V gene lookup returns CDR1 SGHRS and CDR2 YFSETQ. The CDR3 length is 16 residues. The V gene end was trimmed by 3 bases and the J gene end by 1 base; junction bases not matched to a gene: 8. The CDR3 here is CASSYPGGRTNTEAFF. The CDR3 nucleotides are TGCGCCAGCAGCTACCCAGGGGGCAGGACGAACACTGAAGCTTTCTTT.

This chain links TRBV7-9 with TRBJ2-5; 7 bases map to TRBD1. Germline V CDR1 and CDR2: SEHNR, FQNEAQ (reference sequence). The CDR3 is made up of 19 amino acids. The V segment lost 0 bases and the J segment 11 bases; nucleotides outside the gene matches: 24. The CDR3 region has the DNA TGTGCCAGCAGCTTAGCGCAGAGTATCGGGACAGAGGTCTACAATGAGCAGTACTTC. This encodes CASSLAQSIGTEVYNEQYF.

This clonotype was observed many times. V and J are TRBV28 and TRBJ2-7; a possible D gene is TRBD1 (6 bases). Germline V gives CDR1 MDHEN, CDR2 SYDVKM. The V gene lost 4 bases and the J gene lost 5 bases, with 9 bases spanning the gap. CDR3 size: 12 residues. The CDR3 coding sequence is TGTGCCAGCAGTTCGGACAGACACGAGCAGTACTTC. Translation gives CASSSDRHEQYF.

Comment on this clonotype: This may come from a read error, since a much larger clone is one base off. The chain combines TRBV27 with TRBJ2-1, with D maybe TRBD2 (5 bases). The J call is in doubt because the DNA end fits TRBJ2-7 better. This CDR3 has 17 residues. CDR1 and CDR2 (germline): MNHEY, SMNVEV (reference sequence). DNA of the CDR3: TGTGCCAGCAGTTGCCGAGGGTTGATTCGTTCCTACAATGAGCAGTACTTC. It is translated as CASSCRGLIRSYNEQYF.

The chain couples TRBV2 to TRBJ1-1; 9 bases match TRBD1. The CDR3 is 13 residues long. Per the germline V gene, CDR1 is SNHLY and CDR2 is FYNNEI. V shed 10 bases, J shed 7 bases, and the junction held 10 bases outside the gene matches. In DNA, the CDR3 is TGTGCCAACTCGAGACAGGGGGATAATGAAGCTTTCTTT. Amino acids: CANSRQGDNEAFF.

A remark on this clonotype: One base away lies a much larger clone, so this may be a sequencing read error. V is TRBV2 and J is TRBJ2-7; D is unresolved. CDR1 is SNHLY, CDR2 FYNNEI, per germline. V was cut by 5 bases and J by 7 bases, with 6 bases left in between. The CDR3 spans 10 residues. CDR3 residues: CASSTGEQYF. The DNA for the CDR3 is TGTGCCAGCAGTACTGGAGAGCAGTACTTC.

This clonotype appeared a single time. The chain joins TRBV15 to TRBJ2-4, with D possibly matching TRBD1 (6 bases). Germline CDR1 is LNHNV and CDR2 is YYDKDF (reference sequence). This CDR3 is 14 amino acids long. Trimming removed 8 bases at V and 11 bases at J, with 22 bases between. CDR3 loop: CATRSEQGDGVQYF. The CDR3 DNA reads TGTGCCACCCGAAGCGAACAGGGTGACGGCGTTCAGTACTTC.

Details on this clonotype: At one end, the junction sequence differs from germline, possibly due to a read error. This chain uses TRBV5-1 with TRBJ2-2, with D perhaps assigned TRBD1 or TRBD2 (5 bases each). This CDR3 has 15 amino acids. Germline V lookup: CDR1 SGHRS, CDR2 YFSETQ. DNA for the CDR3: TGCGCCAGCAGCTTCCAGGGTTCGAACACCGGGGAGCCGTTTTTT. Its translation: CASSFQGSNTGEPFF.

This clonotype was observed once. The V call is TRBV30, the J call TRBJ2-3; 15 bases match TRBD2. The CDR3 totals 16 residues. V lost 1 base to trimming and J lost 5 bases; unmatched junction nucleotides: 4. Germline V gene lookup returns CDR1 GTSNPN and CDR2 SVGIG (reference sequence). CDR3 nucleotides: TGTGCCTGGAGTGGGGGGGGACTAGCGGGAGGAGATACGCAGTATTTT. Protein product: CAWSGGGLAGGDTQYF.